This T cell receptor beta chain is drawn from a study of blood T cell repertoires in COVID-19. Whole-study context: Acute and convalescent COVID-19 samples came from the United States, Italy and Spain. Sample material is recorded as cDNA or gDNA derived from T cells, B-cell-depleted T cells, or PBMCs.

Methods used by the authors: Reference gene primer amplification yielded estimated nucleated cell counts. Produced via immunoSEQ multiplex PCR; TCRdb's table is partial and in-frame only. Clone size and the V and J calls come from that table; the DNA yielded D and trimming. The sample carries tens of thousands of clones, around four fifths recorded once. Germline CDR1 and CDR2: MDHEN and SYDVKM. Trimming cost V 7 bases and J 3 bases; bases outside gene matches: 11. CDR3 size: 16 residues. Input material: peripheral blood. The rearrangement links TRBV28 to TRBJ2-2; 7 nucleotides line up with TRBD2. The clonotype originates from a human donor in a cohort sampled during active COVID-19. This chain's CDR3 is CASKTAGKGDTGELFF. CDR3 in DNA: TGTGCCAGCAAGACAGCGGGAAAAGGGGACACCGGGGAGCTGTTTTTT.